This paragraph reports one T cell receptor (beta chain). Germline CDR1 and CDR2: SEHNR and FQNEAQ (reference sequence). The CDR3 is 14 residues long. The J segment lost 6 bases and the V segment lost 3 bases, leaving 5 bases of the junction unmatched. The data derive from a study of blood T cell repertoires in COVID-19. Study in general: The United States, Italy and Spain provided the acute and convalescent COVID-19 samples. The cDNA or gDNA used as material had been derived from T cells, B-cell-depleted T cells, or PBMCs.

Methods used by the authors: Reference gene primer amplification yielded estimated nucleated cell counts. The repertoire was sequenced with immunoSEQ multiplex PCR; TCRdb's copy has only in-frame clones and lacks some. The DNA was the basis for D and trimming; V, J and clone size are from that table. Of about 220,000 clones in the sample, over 75% are singletons; the top ten hold about 5%. The V call is TRBV7-9, the J call TRBJ1-5, with 7 positions matching TRBD1. The TCR originated in a human donor in a cohort sampled during active COVID-19. The specimen sequenced was peripheral blood. CDR3 coding DNA: TGTGCCAGCAGCTTTGGACAGGTCGGTCAGCCCCAGCATTTT. Encoded protein: CASSFGQVGQPQHF.